Reported below is one T cell receptor (beta chain). This sample is drawn from a study of cytomegalovirus exposure and HLA in healthy donors. Trimming removed 7 bases at V and 4 bases at J, with 11 bases between. The germline V gene encodes CDR1 MNHNY and CDR2 SVGAGI (reference sequence). The CDR3 runs to 13 residues. The PCR had 60 Vbeta and 13 Jbeta primers. The assay was immunoSEQ multiplex PCR, and TCRdb's table has in-frame clones only and misses some. The sample is made up of some 70,000 clones, and the top ten hold 2.5% to 3% of it. Sequencing was done on a sample of PBMCs. This chain uses TRBV6-6 with TRBJ2-1; possible D gene TRBD1, 6 bases. The TCR originated in a man in his forties or fifties in good health and CMV-seronegative. The CDR3 protein is CASTRTEYNEQFF. The CDR3 DNA is TGTGCCAGCACCCGGACAGAATACAATGAGCAGTTCTTC.